These 15 T cell receptor beta chains were sequenced from one sample in a study of blood T cell repertoires in COVID-19. Produced via immunoSEQ multiplex PCR; TCRdb's table is partial and in-frame only. Counted here are some 70,000 clones, 87% occurring once; the ten biggest clones make up just over 8%. The sample consisted of peripheral blood. Receptors were obtained from a man aged 45-65 years with active COVID-19.

This rearrangement joins TRBV7-6 to TRBJ2-4; possible D gene TRBD2, 5 bases. Trimming removed 2 bases at V and 7 bases at J, with 15 bases between. The CDR3 contains 15 residues. Germline V lookup: CDR1 SGHVS, CDR2 FNYEAQ. CDR3 sequence (DNA): TGTGCCAGCAGCTTATTCGCGGGCAAAGGGAACATTCAGTACTTC. As protein: CASSLFAGKGNIQYF.

This chain joins TRBV6-2 or TRBV6-3 and TRBJ1-5; no reliable D call. Trimming pared 5 bases from V and 5 bases from J, leaving 19 bases between. CDR3 size: 16 residues. The germline V gene encodes CDR1 MNHEY and CDR2 SVGEGT. The CDR3 is CASSTSGGGSDQPQHF. CDR3 nucleotides: TGTGCCAGCAGTACCTCCGGTGGAGGGTCCGATCAGCCCCAGCATTTT.

This clone showed up just once. The chain couples TRBV7-3 to TRBJ2-3; 12 nucleotides agree with TRBD2. The CDR3 totals 16 residues. Germline V gene sequence: CDR1 SGHTA, CDR2 FQGTGA. The V and J ends lost 5 bases and 0 bases, in that order; junction bases with no gene match: 3. The CDR3 nucleotides read TGTGCCAGCAGCCCCGGGACTAGCGGGAGCACAGATACGCAGTATTTT. It specifies CASSPGTSGSTDTQYF. Filled out from reference TRBV7-3 and TRBJ2-3, the complete variable domain reads GAGVSQTPSNKVTEKGKYVELRCDPISGHTALYWYRQSLGQGPEFLIYFQGTGAADDSGLPNDRFFAVRPEGSVSTLKIQRTERGDSAVYLCASSPGTSGSTDTQYFGPGTRLTVL.

This chain uses TRBV7-6 with TRBJ2-5, with 13 bases fitting TRBD2. V trimming: 5 bases; J trimming: 4 bases; junction bases outside the gene matches: 7. CDR1 is SGHVS and CDR2 is FNYEAQ in the germline V gene. The CDR3 extends over 16 amino acids. In DNA, the CDR3 is TGTGCCAGCAGCCCCCGGACTAGCGGGGGAGGAGAGACCCAGTACTTC. Translation: CASSPRTSGGGETQYF.

This chain uses TRBV6-2 or TRBV6-3 with TRBJ2-3, with 7 nucleotides matching TRBD1. CDR1 and CDR2 from the germline V gene are MNHEY and SVGEGT. CDR3 length: 16 residues. V gave up 4 bases and J gave up 3 bases; unmatched junction bases: 10. The CDR3 sequence: CASSLTETGWTDTQYF. The CDR3 DNA is TGTGCCAGCAGTTTGACCGAGACAGGGTGGACAGATACGCAGTATTTT.

The genes are TRBV5-1 and TRBJ1-4, with 9 bases fitting TRBD1. After removal of 4 bases from V and 8 bases from J, the junction contained 9 bases not matched to a gene. The CDR3 runs to 15 residues. The germline V gene encodes CDR1 SGHRS and CDR2 YFSETQ. The CDR3: CASSVTGTGSEKLFF. The CDR3 DNA reads as TGCGCCAGCAGCGTGACCGGGACAGGGTCAGAAAAACTGTTTTTT. Filled out from reference TRBV5-1 and TRBJ1-4, the complete variable domain reads KAGVTQTPRYLIKTRGQQVTLSCSPISGHRSVSWYQQTPGQGLQFLFEYFSETQRNKGNFPGRFSGRQFSNSRSEMNVSTLELGDSALYLCASSVTGTGSEKLFFGSGTQLSVL.

The chain joins TRBV21-1 to TRBJ1-2; the table assigns TRBD1, which was not confirmed against the DNA. TRBV21-1 is a pseudogene locus. The CDR3 length is 14 residues. CDR3 sequence (DNA): TGTGCCAGCAGCAAAGAGAAGACAGGCTATGGCTACACCTTC. It yields the protein CASSKEKTGYGYTF.

The chain employs TRBV2 and TRBJ2-7; D remains unclear. Germline V CDR1 and CDR2: SNHLY, FYNNEI. V was trimmed by 1 base and J by 11 bases, leaving 3 bases between them. The CDR3 loop spans 9 amino acids. The CDR3 protein is CASSEGKYF. The CDR3 DNA reads TGTGCCAGCAGTGAAGGTAAGTACTTC.

The rearrangement links TRBV9 to TRBJ1-2; no reliable D call. The V and J ends lost 6 bases and 7 bases respectively, with 25 bases between them. Germline V lookup: CDR1 SGDLS, CDR2 YYNGEE. The CDR3 sequence is 16 residues long. CDR3 region: CASTPDPGLLQGGYTF. The CDR3 nucleotides are TGTGCCAGCACCCCTGACCCAGGACTCCTCCAAGGTGGCTACACCTTC.

This chain joins TRBV4-2 and TRBJ2-1, with a possible D match to TRBD2 (6 bases). V lost 3 bases and J 0 bases, leaving 18 bases between the germline ends. The CDR3 has 18 residues. CDR1 and CDR2 (germline): LGHNA, YNFKEQ. The CDR3 sequence: CASSQIQILAFSYNEQFF. The CDR3 DNA is TGTGCCAGCAGCCAGATCCAAATCCTAGCGTTCTCCTACAATGAGCAGTTCTTC.

This chain joins TRBV5-4 and TRBJ1-6; 9 bases are a match to TRBD1. The V gene end was trimmed by 4 bases and the J gene end by 9 bases; junction bases not matched to a gene: 8. The CDR3 is made up of 15 amino acids. Germline V gene sequence: CDR1 SGHNT, CDR2 YYREEE (reference sequence). CDR3 coding DNA: TGTGCCAGCAGCCTGGACAGGGGTGTCGGTTCACCCCTCCACTTT. This encodes CASSLDRGVGSPLHF.

The chain is built from TRBV28 and TRBJ2-2; 9 bases fit TRBD1. CDR1 is MDHEN and CDR2 is SYDVKM in the germline V gene. CDR3 size: 13 residues. With V trimmed by 6 bases and J by 7 bases, 3 bases remained unmatched. This CDR3 is CASSRTGDGELFF. For the CDR3, the DNA is TGTGCCAGCAGCCGGACAGGGGACGGGGAGCTGTTTTTT.

The chain couples TRBV15 to TRBJ2-1; 11 nucleotides agree with TRBD2. Germline V CDR1 and CDR2: LNHNV, YYDKDF (reference sequence). The CDR3 covers 16 residues. The trim removed 5 bases at V and 9 bases at J, leaving 12 bases unmatched. The CDR3 sequence is CATSWGLAETRGEQFF. The CDR3 nucleotides are TGTGCCACCAGCTGGGGACTAGCGGAGACTAGGGGTGAGCAGTTCTTC. Based on the CDR3 plus reference TRBV15 and TRBJ2-1, the full variable domain is DAMVIQNPRYQVTQFGKPVTLSCSQTLNHNVMYWYQQKSSQAPKLLFHYYDKDFNNEADTPDNFQSRRPNTSFCFLDIRSPGLGDTAMYLCATSWGLAETRGEQFFGPGTRLTVL.

The rearrangement uses TRBV7-3 and TRBJ2-7; 9 bases match TRBD2. The germline V gene has CDR1 SGHTA and CDR2 FQGTGA. Trimming removed 3 bases from V and 0 bases from J; junction bases left unmatched: 3. The length of the CDR3 is 15 residues. CDR3 in DNA: TGTGCCAGCAGCTTTGCGGGGGGGAGCTCCTACGAGCAGTACTTC. Translation gives CASSFAGGSSYEQYF. The full variable domain, rest sourced from reference TRBV7-3 and TRBJ2-7, is GAGVSQTPSNKVTEKGKYVELRCDPISGHTALYWYRQSLGQGPEFLIYFQGTGAADDSGLPNDRFFAVRPEGSVSTLKIQRTERGDSAVYLCASSFAGGSSYEQYFGPGTRLTVT.

V is TRBV7-2 and J is TRBJ2-2; 15 positions match TRBD2. Germline V CDR1 and CDR2: SGHTA, FQGNSA. The CDR3 is made up of 17 amino acids. V was pared by 7 bases and J by 8 bases, with 11 bases of the junction left unmatched. The CDR3 DNA follows: TGTGCCAGCACCTCGGGACTAGCGGGAGGAGAGGGGGGGGAGCTGTTTTTT. Protein product: CASTSGLAGGEGGELFF.